These 30 T cell receptor beta chains originate from one sample sequenced in a study of cytomegalovirus exposure and HLA in healthy donors. Clones were read by immunoSEQ multiplex PCR, and TCRdb kept only the in-frame ones, dropping some. The sample yields roughly 120,000 clones, about 94% seen once. The sequenced sample was PBMCs. Receptors were obtained from a woman between 18 and 29 years old in good health and CMV-seronegative.

J is TRBJ1-1 and V is TRBV28; perhaps TRBD1 as D (6 bases). Germline CDR1 reads MDHEN; CDR2 reads SYDVKM. This CDR3 comprises 15 residues. The V end was cut by 2 bases, the J end by 0 bases, with 10 bases between. DNA for the CDR3: TGTGCCAGCAGTTTAGATCAGGGGATGAACACTGAAGCTTTCTTT. Its protein is CASSLDQGMNTEAFF.

This sequence joins TRBV30 and TRBJ2-7; D is perhaps TRBD2 (6 bases). Germline assignment: CDR1 GTSNPN and CDR2 SVGIG (reference sequence). The CDR3 has 15 residues. Deletions cut 0 bases from V and 1 base from J, with 13 bases between. The CDR3 spells CAWSVLGGASYEQYF. The CDR3 DNA is TGTGCCTGGAGTGTACTCGGGGGTGCGTCCTACGAGCAGTACTTC.

This chain's CDR3 is CASSSLAGGYNEQFF. CDR3 nucleotide sequence: TGTGCCAGCAGCTCTCTAGCGGGAGGGTACAATGAGCAGTTCTTC. The V call is TRBV5-6, the J call TRBJ2-1, with 12 bases matching TRBD2. Germline V gene lookup returns CDR1 SGHDT and CDR2 YYEEEE. The CDR3 loop spans 15 amino acids. V gave up 3 bases and J gave up 4 bases; unmatched junction bases: 2.

The chain couples TRBV27 to TRBJ2-5, with 7 nucleotides matching TRBD1. The CDR3 sequence is 14 residues long. Germline CDR1 reads MNHEY; CDR2 reads SMNVEV (reference sequence). Trimming cost V 3 bases and J 2 bases; bases outside gene matches: 3. The CDR3 reads CASSFGTAQETQYF. CDR3 coding DNA: TGTGCCAGCAGTTTCGGGACAGCACAAGAGACCCAGTACTTC.

The rearrangement links TRBV28 to TRBJ2-2; D ambiguous. CDR3 size: 15 residues. Germline assignment: CDR1 MDHEN and CDR2 SYDVKM. Trimming removed 1 base at V and 3 bases at J, with 9 bases between. The CDR3 DNA follows: TGTGCCAGCAGTTTATACGCGGATTACACCGGGGAGCTGTTTTTT. It codes for CASSLYADYTGELFF.

The J gene is TRBJ2-1, the V gene TRBV5-1; D gene unclear. The CDR3 loop spans 13 amino acids. The germline V gene has CDR1 SGHRS and CDR2 YFSETQ. V was pared by 6 bases and J by 4 bases, with 11 bases between. The CDR3 spells CASTRDSYNEQFF. The CDR3, as DNA: TGCGCCAGCACTCGTGACTCTTACAATGAGCAGTTCTTC.

The genes are TRBV27 and TRBJ2-3; tentative D call: TRBD2 (6 bases). Germline CDR1 MNHEY, CDR2 SMNVEV (reference sequence). V was cut by 3 bases and J by 1 base, with 8 bases left in between. CDR3 length: 14 residues. CDR3 bases: TGTGCCAGCAGTTTGCCGGGAGGCACAGATACGCAGTATTTT. It specifies CASSLPGGTDTQYF.

The CDR3 is CASSLDTPPSYEQYF. As DNA, the CDR3 is TGTGCCAGCAGCTTAGACACACCACCCTCCTACGAGCAGTACTTC. This chain connects TRBV28 to TRBJ2-7; D is unclear. The CDR3 length is 15 residues. With 6 bases removed from V and 0 bases from J, the gap between germline ends came to 15 bases. Germline values: CDR1 MDHEN, CDR2 SYDVKM.

The rearrangement links TRBV7-6 to TRBJ2-1; 7 bases line up with TRBD2. The CDR3 has 14 residues. Germline lookup yields CDR1 SGHVS and CDR2 FNYEAQ. The junction had 9 bases not matched to a gene; V was cut back by 5 bases and J by 8 bases. This CDR3 is CASSPWRGLDEQFF. DNA for the CDR3: TGTGCCAGCAGCCCGTGGCGGGGGTTAGATGAGCAGTTCTTC.

V usage is TRBV12-5 and J usage is TRBJ1-4, with a tentative D call TRBD1 (6 bases). Germline loops: CDR1 LGHNT, CDR2 FRNRAP. The CDR3 has 13 amino acids. V lost 5 bases and J 7 bases, leaving 11 bases between the germline ends. The CDR3: CASGQGISEKLFF. The CDR3 DNA sequence: TGTGCTAGTGGTCAGGGGATCAGTGAAAAACTGTTTTTT.

The chain couples TRBV6-1 to TRBJ1-5, with D tentatively TRBD1 (6 bases). Per germline, CDR1 MNHNS and CDR2 SASEGT. The CDR3 sequence is 13 residues long. The ends were cut back, 6 bases at V and 10 bases at J, with 16 bases in the middle. CDR3 residues: CASRNRAFEPQHF. The CDR3 DNA sequence: TGTGCCAGCAGGAACAGGGCCTTCGAACCCCAGCATTTT.

This clone was seen a single time. In DNA, the CDR3 is TGTGCCAGCAGGGGTGCAACAGCAACTAATGAAAAACTGTTTTTT. Encoded protein: CASRGATATNEKLFF. The chain carries TRBV28 and TRBJ1-4, with D unresolved. The V gene lost 6 bases and the J gene lost 0 bases, with 11 bases spanning the gap. Germline-derived CDR1 and CDR2 are MDHEN and SYDVKM. CDR3 length: 15 amino acids.

In this sample, this clone turned up once. The chain links TRBV2 to TRBJ2-2, with 7 nucleotides matching TRBD1. Germline lookup yields CDR1 SNHLY and CDR2 FYNNEI. V gave up 0 bases and J gave up 0 bases; unmatched junction bases: 4. The CDR3 spans 17 residues. CDR3 in DNA: TGTGCCAGCAGTGAAGCCCTGACAGGGTCGAACACCGGGGAGCTGTTTTTT. This translates into CASSEALTGSNTGELFF.

CDR3 coding DNA: TGTGCCAGCAGCGTAGCGGAGGGGAGCGAGCAGTACTTC. It is translated as CASSVAEGSEQYF. The gene calls are TRBV9 and TRBJ2-7; a weak D match, TRBD2 (6 bases). From germline, CDR1 is SGDLS and CDR2 YYNGEE. This CDR3 region has 13 residues. The germline V and J ends were trimmed by 0 bases and 6 bases, with 10 bases remaining between them.

The chain combines TRBV12-5 with TRBJ1-1; maybe TRBD1 (5 bases). CDR1 is LGHNT, CDR2 FRNRAP, per germline. V dropped 8 bases and J dropped 8 bases, with 12 bases sitting between them. The CDR3 contains 11 residues. The CDR3 sequence is CASSLGGEAFF. As DNA, the CDR3 is TGTGCTAGTTCCTTGGGGGGGGAAGCTTTCTTT.

V and J are TRBV30 and TRBJ2-5; no reliable D call. CDR1 GTSNPN and CDR2 SVGIG come from the germline V gene (reference sequence). This CDR3 is built from 11 residues. V lost 0 bases and J lost 4, with 3 bases in between. CDR3: CAWSVGETQYF. The CDR3 DNA is TGTGCCTGGAGTGTCGGAGAGACCCAGTACTTC.

This clone was seen a single time. The rearrangement uses TRBV29-1 and TRBJ2-7; 9 bases line up with TRBD1. Germline V lookup: CDR1 SQVTM, CDR2 ANQGSEA. CDR3 length: 13 amino acids. J was trimmed by 2 bases and V by 6 bases; bases with no gene match: 5. CDR3 DNA sequence: TGCAGCGTCCGGACAGGGGCCACCTACGAGCAGTACTTC. Translating gives CSVRTGATYEQYF.

The chain recombines TRBV25-1 with TRBJ2-7; D gene ambiguous. Looked up from germline, CDR1 is MGHDK and CDR2 is SYGVNS. Deletions cut 1 base from V and 2 bases from J, with 9 bases between. This CDR3 is built from 14 residues. This CDR3 is CASSEFQSPYEQYF. DNA for the CDR3: TGTGCCAGCAGTGAATTTCAGTCCCCCTACGAGCAGTACTTC.

This chain uses TRBV2 with TRBJ1-6; D gene uncertain. Germline CDR1 reads SNHLY; CDR2 reads FYNNEI. V dropped 10 bases and J dropped 0 bases, with 7 bases sitting between them. The CDR3 has 13 amino acids. CDR3 residues: CATGSSYNSPLHF. The CDR3 DNA is TGTGCCACCGGGAGCTCCTATAATTCACCCCTCCACTTT.

This clone has a single count. The V and J genes are TRBV15 and TRBJ2-3, with a possible D match to TRBD2 (5 bases). CDR3 length: 15 residues. With 0 bases removed from V and 3 bases from J, the gap between germline ends came to 10 bases. Germline CDR1 LNHNV, CDR2 YYDKDF (reference sequence). In DNA form, the CDR3 reads TGTGCCACCAGCAGAGATCGGGGTAGGACAGATACGCAGTATTTT. Its protein is CATSRDRGRTDTQYF.

This rearrangement joins TRBV7-9 to TRBJ2-6; D is ambiguous. CDR1 is SEHNR and CDR2 is FQNEAQ in the germline V gene (reference sequence). Trimming cost V 2 bases and J 2 bases, with 7 bases left between them. CDR3 length: 15 amino acids. The DNA of the CDR3 is TGTGCCAGCAGCTTAACACAAACTGGGGCCAACGTCCTGACTTTC. Translating gives CASSLTQTGANVLTF.

V is TRBV19 and J is TRBJ1-5; D is perhaps TRBD1 (6 bases). The CDR3 totals 15 residues. V dropped 6 bases and J dropped 0 bases, with 12 bases sitting between them. The germline gives CDR1 LNHDA, CDR2 SQIVND (reference sequence). CDR3 in amino acids: CASRSGQYSNQPQHF. CDR3 nucleotides: TGTGCCAGTAGATCCGGACAGTATAGCAATCAGCCCCAGCATTTT.

The rearrangement links TRBV27 to TRBJ2-1; 8 bases match TRBD2. This CDR3 has 15 amino acids. Germline loops: CDR1 MNHEY, CDR2 SMNVEV (reference sequence). Germline trimming cut 0 bases from V and 6 bases from J; bases unmatched to any gene: 4. In DNA form, the CDR3 reads TGTGCCAGCAGTTTATCGCCGACTAGCGTCAATGAGCAGTTCTTC. Translated: CASSLSPTSVNEQFF.

This chain joins TRBV2 and TRBJ2-7; possibly TRBD2 for D (5 bases). The V end lost 6 bases, the J end lost 4 bases, and 7 bases lay between the germline ends. Per the germline V gene, CDR1 is SNHLY and CDR2 is FYNNEI. The CDR3 extends over 11 amino acids. CDR3: CASSGVYEQYF. In nucleotides, the CDR3 is TGTGCCAGCAGCGGGGTGTACGAGCAGTACTTC.

The genes are TRBV21-1 and TRBJ1-2; the table's D call TRBD1 went unverified against the DNA. TRBV21-1 is described as a pseudogene. The CDR3 runs to 19 residues. CDR3: CASSENGRDRRFPDYGYTF. CDR3 DNA sequence: TGTGCCAGCAGCGAAAATGGCCGGGACAGGCGATTCCCGGATTATGGCTACACCTTC.

The chain has TRBV18 and TRBJ2-3; 13 nucleotides line up with TRBD2. Per germline, CDR1 KGHSH and CDR2 LQKENI. Unmatched junction bases numbered 2, after V lost 0 bases and J lost 2 bases. This CDR3 is 17 amino acids long. This CDR3 reads CASSPPTSGRYTDTQYF. Written as DNA, the CDR3 is TGTGCCAGCTCACCACCGACTAGCGGGAGGTACACAGATACGCAGTATTTT.

The chain joins TRBV11-2 to TRBJ2-7; 7 bases agree with TRBD1. V lost 6 bases, J lost 5 bases, and 7 bases stayed unmatched. CDR1 and CDR2 (germline): SGHAT, FQNNGV. The CDR3 is made up of 13 amino acids. DNA of the CDR3: TGTGCCAGCAGTTCCGACAGGGACCACGAGCAGTACTTC. This codes for CASSSDRDHEQYF.

This clone is a singleton in its sample. The chain links TRBV7-9 to TRBJ2-2, with D tentatively TRBD1 (8 bases). The germline CDR1 and CDR2 sequences are SEHNR and FQNEAQ (reference sequence). The CDR3 spans 17 residues. With 2 bases removed from V and 6 bases from J, the gap between germline ends came to 19 bases. The CDR3 region is CASSLLARTGRAGELFF. The CDR3 bases are TGTGCCAGCAGCTTACTGGCCCGGACAGGGAGGGCCGGGGAGCTGTTTTTT.

The gene calls are TRBV27 and TRBJ1-1; 7 nucleotides agree with TRBD1. The junction had 3 bases not matched to a gene; V was cut back by 5 bases and J by 0 bases. The CDR3 totals 14 residues. Germline assignment: CDR1 MNHEY and CDR2 SMNVEV (reference sequence). The CDR3 region has the DNA TGTGCCAGCAGTGAAGGGACAGTGAACACTGAAGCTTTCTTT. Its protein product is CASSEGTVNTEAFF.

This clone was seen only once. V and J are TRBV10-3 and TRBJ1-6; D remains unclear. Germline CDR1 is ENHRY and CDR2 is SYGVKD. The CDR3 is made up of 12 amino acids. With 6 bases removed from V and 8 bases from J, the gap between germline ends came to 8 bases. The CDR3 DNA follows: TGTGCCATCAGCGGGGTCGATTCACCCCTCCACTTT. The encoded protein is CAISGVDSPLHF.